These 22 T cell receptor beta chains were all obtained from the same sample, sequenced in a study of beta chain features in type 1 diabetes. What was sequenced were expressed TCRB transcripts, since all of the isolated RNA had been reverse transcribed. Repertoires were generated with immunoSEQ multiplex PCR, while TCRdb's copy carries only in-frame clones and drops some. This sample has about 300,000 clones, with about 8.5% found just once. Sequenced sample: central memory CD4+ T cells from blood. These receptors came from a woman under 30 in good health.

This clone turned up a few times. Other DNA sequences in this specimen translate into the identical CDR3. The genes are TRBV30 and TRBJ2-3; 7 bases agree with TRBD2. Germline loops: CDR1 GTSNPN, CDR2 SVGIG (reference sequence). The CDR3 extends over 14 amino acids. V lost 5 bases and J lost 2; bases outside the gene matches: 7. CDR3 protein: CAWRTSEYTDTQYF. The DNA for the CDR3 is TGTGCCTGGCGAACTAGCGAGTACACAGATACGCAGTATTTT.

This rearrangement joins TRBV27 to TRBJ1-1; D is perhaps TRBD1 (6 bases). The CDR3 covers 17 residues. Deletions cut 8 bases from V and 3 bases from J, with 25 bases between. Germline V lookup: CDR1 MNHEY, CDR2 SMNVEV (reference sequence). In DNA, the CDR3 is TGTGCCAGCTGGGGCCGGTTGGGGGGGCATGGGGACACTGAAGCTTTCTTT. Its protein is CASWGRLGGHGDTEAFF.

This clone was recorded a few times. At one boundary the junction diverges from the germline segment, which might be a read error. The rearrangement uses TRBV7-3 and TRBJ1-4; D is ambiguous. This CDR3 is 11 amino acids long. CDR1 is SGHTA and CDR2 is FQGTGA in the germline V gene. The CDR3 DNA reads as TGTGCCAGCAGCGGGAGAGTCGCAAATGTTTTT. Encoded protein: CASSGRVANVF. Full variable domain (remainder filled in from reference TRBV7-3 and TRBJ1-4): GAGVSQTPSNKVTEKGKYVELRCDPISGHTALYWYRQSLGQGPEFLIYFQGTGAADDSGLPNDRFFAVRPEGSVSTLKIQRTERGDSAVYLCASSGRVANVFGSGTQLSVL.

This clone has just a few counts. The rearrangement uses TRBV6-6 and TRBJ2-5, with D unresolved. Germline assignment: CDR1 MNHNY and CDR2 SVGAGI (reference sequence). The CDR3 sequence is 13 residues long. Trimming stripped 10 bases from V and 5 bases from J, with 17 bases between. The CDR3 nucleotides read TGTGCCATCGAATCCTCCCCCGGTGAGACCCAGTACTTC. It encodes CAIESSPGETQYF.

CDR3 DNA sequence: TGTGCCAGCAGGATGACAGGGGGGGGAGAGACCCAGTACTTC. Protein product: CASRMTGGGETQYF. The chain employs TRBV25-1 and TRBJ2-5; 9 bases map to TRBD1. This CDR3 contains 14 residues. V lost 6 bases and J lost 4; bases outside the gene matches: 6. Germline V lookup: CDR1 MGHDK, CDR2 SYGVNS.

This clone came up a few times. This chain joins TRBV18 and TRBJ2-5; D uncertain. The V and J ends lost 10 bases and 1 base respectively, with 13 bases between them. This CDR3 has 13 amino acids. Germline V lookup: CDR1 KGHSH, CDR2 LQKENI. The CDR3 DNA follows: TGTGCCACCAAATCGACACCCCAAGAGACCCAGTACTTC. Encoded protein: CATKSTPQETQYF.

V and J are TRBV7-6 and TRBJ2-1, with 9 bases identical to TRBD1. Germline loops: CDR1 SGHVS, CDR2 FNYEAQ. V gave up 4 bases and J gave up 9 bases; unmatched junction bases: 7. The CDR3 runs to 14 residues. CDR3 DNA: TGTGCCAGCAGCTATCGACAGGGGGGAAGTGAGCAGTTCTTC. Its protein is CASSYRQGGSEQFF.

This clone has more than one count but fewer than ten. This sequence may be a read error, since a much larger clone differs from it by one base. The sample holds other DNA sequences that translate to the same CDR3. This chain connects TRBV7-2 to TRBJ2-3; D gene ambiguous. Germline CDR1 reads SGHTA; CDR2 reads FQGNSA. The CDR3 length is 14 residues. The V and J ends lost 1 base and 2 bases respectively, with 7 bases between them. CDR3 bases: TGTGCCAGCAGCTTAGATGGTAACACAGATACGCAGTATTTT. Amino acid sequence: CASSLDGNTDTQYF.

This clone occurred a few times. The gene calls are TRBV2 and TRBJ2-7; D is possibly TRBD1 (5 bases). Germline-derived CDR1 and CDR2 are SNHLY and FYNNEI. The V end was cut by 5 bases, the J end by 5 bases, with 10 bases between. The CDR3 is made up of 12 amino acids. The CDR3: CASSPREHEQYV. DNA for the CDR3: TGTGCCAGCAGTCCCAGGGAACACGAGCAGTACGTC.

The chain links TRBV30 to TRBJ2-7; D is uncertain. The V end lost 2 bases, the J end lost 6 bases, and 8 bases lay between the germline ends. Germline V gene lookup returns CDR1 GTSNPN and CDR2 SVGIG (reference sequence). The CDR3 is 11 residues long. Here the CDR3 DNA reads TGTGCCTGGAGTTATTTATCCGAGCAGTACTTC. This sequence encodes CAWSYLSEQYF.

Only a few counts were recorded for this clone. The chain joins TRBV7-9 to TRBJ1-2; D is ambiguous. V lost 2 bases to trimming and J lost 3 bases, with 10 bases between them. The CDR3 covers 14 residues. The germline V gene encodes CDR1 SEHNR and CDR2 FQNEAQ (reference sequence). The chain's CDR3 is CASSLSPGYYGYTF. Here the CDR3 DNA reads TGTGCCAGCAGCTTAAGTCCGGGTTACTATGGCTACACCTTC.

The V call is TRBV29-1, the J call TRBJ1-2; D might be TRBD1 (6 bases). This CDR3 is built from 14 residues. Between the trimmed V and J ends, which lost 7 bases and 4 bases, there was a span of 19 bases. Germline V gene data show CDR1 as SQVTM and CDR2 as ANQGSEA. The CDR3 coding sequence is TGCAGCGGTCAGCAGGGGACCCCCCCCTATGGCTACACCTTC. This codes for CSGQQGTPPYGYTF.

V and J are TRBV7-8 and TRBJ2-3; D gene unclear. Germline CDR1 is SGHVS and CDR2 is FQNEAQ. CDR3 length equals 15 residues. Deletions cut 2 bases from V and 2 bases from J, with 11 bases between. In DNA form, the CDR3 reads TGTGCCAGCAGCTTATACAACGGAAACACAGATACGCAGTATTTT. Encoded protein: CASSLYNGNTDTQYF.

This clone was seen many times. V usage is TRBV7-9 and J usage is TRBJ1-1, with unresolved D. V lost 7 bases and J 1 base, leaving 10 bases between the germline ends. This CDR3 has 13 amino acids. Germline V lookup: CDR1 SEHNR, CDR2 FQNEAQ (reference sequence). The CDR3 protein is CASKSQRNTEAFF. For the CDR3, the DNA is TGTGCCAGCAAGTCCCAGAGGAACACTGAAGCTTTCTTT.

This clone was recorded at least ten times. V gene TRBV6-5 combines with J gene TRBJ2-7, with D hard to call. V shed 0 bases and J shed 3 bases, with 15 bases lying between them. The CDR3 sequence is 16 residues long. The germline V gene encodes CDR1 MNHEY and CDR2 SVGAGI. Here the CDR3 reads CASSYSTYGAHYEQYF. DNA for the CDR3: TGTGCCAGCAGTTACTCGACCTATGGTGCCCACTACGAGCAGTACTTC.

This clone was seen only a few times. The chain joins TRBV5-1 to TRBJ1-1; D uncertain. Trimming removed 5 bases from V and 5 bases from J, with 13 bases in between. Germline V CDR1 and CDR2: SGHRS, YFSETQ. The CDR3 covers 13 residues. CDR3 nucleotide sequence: TGCGCCAGCAGGACTACGACGGCTACTGAAGCTTTCTTT. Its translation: CASRTTTATEAFF.

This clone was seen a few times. The CDR3 DNA sequence: TGTGCCAGCAGCGGAAACAGGGGGCGCACAGATACGCAGTATTTT. Translating it yields CASSGNRGRTDTQYF. The rearrangement joins TRBV5-4 to TRBJ2-3; TRBD1 aligns across 9 bases. The CDR3 has 15 residues. Germline CDR1 is SGHNT and CDR2 is YYREEE (reference sequence). Unmatched junction bases numbered 4, after V lost 4 bases and J lost 1 base.

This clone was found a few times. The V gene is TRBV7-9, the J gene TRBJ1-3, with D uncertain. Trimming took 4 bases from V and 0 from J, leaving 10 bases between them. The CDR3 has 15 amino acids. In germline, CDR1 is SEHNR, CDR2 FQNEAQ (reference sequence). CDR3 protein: CASSSQVHSGNTIYF. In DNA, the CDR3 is TGTGCCAGCAGCTCTCAAGTTCACTCTGGAAACACCATATATTTT.

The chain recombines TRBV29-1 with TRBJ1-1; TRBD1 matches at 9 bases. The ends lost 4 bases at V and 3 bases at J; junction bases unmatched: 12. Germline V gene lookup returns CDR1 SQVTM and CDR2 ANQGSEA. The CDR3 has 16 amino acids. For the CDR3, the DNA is TGCAGCGTTGGTGGGGCCCGGGACAGGGTATACACTGAAGCTTTCTTT. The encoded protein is CSVGGARDRVYTEAFF. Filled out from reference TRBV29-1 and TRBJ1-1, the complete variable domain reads SAVISQKPSRDICQRGTSLTIQCQVDSQVTMMFWYRQQPGQSLTLIATANQGSEATYESGFVIDKFPISRPNLTFSTLTVSNMSPEDSSIYLCSVGGARDRVYTEAFFGQGTRLTVV.

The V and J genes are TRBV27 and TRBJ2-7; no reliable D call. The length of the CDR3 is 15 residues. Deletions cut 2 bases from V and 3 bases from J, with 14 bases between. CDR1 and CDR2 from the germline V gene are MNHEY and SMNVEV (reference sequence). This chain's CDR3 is CASSLRFTGGYEQYF. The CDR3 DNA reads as TGTGCCAGCAGTTTAAGGTTTACGGGCGGCTACGAGCAGTACTTC.

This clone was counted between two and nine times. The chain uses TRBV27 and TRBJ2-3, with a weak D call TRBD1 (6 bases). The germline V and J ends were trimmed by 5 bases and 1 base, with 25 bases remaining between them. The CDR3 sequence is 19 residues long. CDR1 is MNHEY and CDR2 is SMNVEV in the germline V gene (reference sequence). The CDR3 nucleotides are TGTGCCAGCAGTCTACACCCGACCCCGCAGGACAGCGGCACAGATACGCAGTATTTT. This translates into CASSLHPTPQDSGTDTQYF.

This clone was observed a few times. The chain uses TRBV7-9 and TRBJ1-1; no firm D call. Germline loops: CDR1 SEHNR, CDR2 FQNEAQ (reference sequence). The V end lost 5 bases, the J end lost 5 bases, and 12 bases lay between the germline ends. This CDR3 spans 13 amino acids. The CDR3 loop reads CASSRGRVTEAFF. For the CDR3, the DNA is TGTGCCAGCAGCCGCGGCAGAGTGACTGAAGCTTTCTTT.